This TCR beta chain was documented in a study of blood T cells in healthy people across ages (dated by TCRdb to the mid-2010s). About the investigation overall: In model experiments, roughly one uniquely barcoded TCR beta cDNA molecule per two T cells was captured by template switching. The donors were split into four age groups: young (average 16 years), middle-aged (39), aged (roughly 60) and long-lived (roughly 77). Using the same blood draw, the study looked at two additional independent replicas of 1 million unique cDNA reads for two donors, one aged 18 to 30 and the other aged 80 or older. The study measured age-related changes in TCR beta repertoire diversity using deep sequencing normalized with unique cDNA molecular identifiers. To avoid experimental bias, donors of different ages were distributed randomly across sequencing lanes. General findings and caveats noted by the study authors: A strong correlation was found between observed TCR beta diversity and the percentage of naive T cells measured by flow cytometry. Because donor CMV infection status was unknown, age-related changes in expanded clonotypes were potentially confounded. As age increased, observed TCR beta diversity per million T cells dropped in a roughly linear way, and a significant reduction was already evident by age about 40. Conclusive comparison of naive and antigen-experienced compartments was prevented by the profiling of bulk unsorted PBMCs. Compared with the aged group, more naive CD4+ T cells, fewer expanded clones and increased TCR diversity were shown by the long-lived group, suggesting age selection. Estimates of total diversity based on one million sequenced T cells were regarded as lower bounds and as underestimates.

The CDR3 covers 14 residues, taking in both the cysteine and the phenylalanine. The sequence is cut down to CDR3 DNA, 42 bases in frame from base 1. The trim is 1 base for V and 4 bases for J, with a gap of 10 bases between the germline ends. In the germline V gene, CDR1 corresponds to KGHSH and CDR2 to LQKENI. Systemically healthy Caucasian individuals from Russia, around 38 in total and aged about 6 to 100 years, were included as donors. Ten milliliters of peripheral blood were drawn from each donor into EDTA-treated Vacutainer tubes. Ficoll-Paque density-gradient centrifugation was used to isolate PBMCs, with at least 6 million per sample. Trizol reagent was used to extract total RNA from PBMCs, with at least 5.5 micrograms per sample. For every donor, flow cytometry on a PBMC aliquot measured the percentage of naive CD45RAhigh/CD27high T cells. The library was prepared using 5' RACE. The sample was run on an Illumina HiSeq 2500. A second PCR of roughly 7 to 11 cycles was performed with a sample-barcoded 5' primer and a J-beta primer mix. A unique molecular identifier was introduced onto each TCR beta cDNA molecule by a template-switch 5' adaptor carrying 12 random nucleotides. Each sample yielded at least 2.5 million CDR3-containing paired-end reads. All of the RNA was converted into first-strand cDNA using the Mint cDNA synthesis kit, with a TRBC-specific oligonucleotide serving as the primer. Following uracil-DNA glycosylase treatment, a first 18-cycle PCR with universal primers M1SS and BC2_uni_R was performed on all cDNA. For the original study's pipeline: Normalization of each sample was performed by random selection of 1 million high-quality reads, each carrying a distinct molecular identifier. Reads sharing molecular identifiers were discarded rather than binned into consensus sequences. MiTCR, with a Q25 quality threshold and the strictest error-elimination algorithm, was used for CDR3 identification, clonotype clustering and error correction. Lower-bound total TCR beta diversity was estimated with a nonparametric unseen species model using Euler transformation. The raw public reads went through TCRdb reprocessing: fastp at Q25, MiXCR clone calling, in-frame beta chains kept. Each entry is one CDR3 protein sequence, shown with its most common DNA and genes. These V and J calls derive from TCRdb rather than the authors' analysis. Present in this sample are roughly 1,700,000 distinct CDR3 sequences, roughly 27% of which were seen just once. In total, the top ten clones hold about 7.7% of the sample.

This clonotype was picked up a small number of times. Its antigen target is currently unknown. No much larger clone exists at a distance of one base, and base qualities are not known. Material: blood. The chain links TRBV18 with TRBJ1-1, with the identity of the D gene unclear. The receptor was derived from a woman younger than 45 in good health. The CDR3 region reads CASSPLVAATEAFF. The nucleotide sequence reads TGTGCCAGCTCACCACTTGTCGCTGCCACTGAAGCTTTCTTT.